The sequence of this T cell receptor beta chain was determined in a study of the immune and genomic landscape of osteosarcoma. The CDR3 consists of 14 residues. V was clipped by 3 bases and J by 5 bases, with 13 bases between them. Germline V gene data show CDR1 as LNHNV and CDR2 as YYDKDF (reference sequence). Sequencing was performed with immunoSEQ multiplex PCR; in TCRdb, only in-frame clones are kept and a portion is missing. This table holds about 10,000 clones, about two thirds found once. The post-treatment osteosarcoma tumors were primary, local recurrence or metastasis specimens from poor-prognosis patients.

The sample taken for sequencing was osteosarcoma tumor tissue from the lung. The origin of this receptor is a human donor with osteosarcoma. This chain joins TRBV15 and TRBJ2-5; tentatively, D is TRBD2 (6 bases). CDR3 sequence reads: CATSSYLRGETQYF. CDR3 nucleotide sequence: TGTGCCACCAGCAGCTACCTTCGGGGGGAGACCCAGTACTTC.